Detailed here is one T cell receptor (beta chain). This sample was included in a study of blood T cell repertoires in COVID-19. Overall study: Samples came from the United States, Italy and Spain, spanning acute and convalescent COVID-19. PBMCs, B-cell-depleted T cells, or T cells provided the cDNA or gDNA that made up the material.

The V end was cut by 0 bases, the J end by 2 bases, with 12 bases between. The germline V gene has CDR1 SGHTA and CDR2 FQGNSA. The CDR3 extends over 16 amino acids. Per the original data handling: The assay estimated nucleated cells by amplifying reference gene primers. Produced via immunoSEQ multiplex PCR; TCRdb's table is partial and in-frame only. That table furnishes V, J and clone size, whereas the DNA furnished D and trimming. The table has over 250,000 clones, over 75% seen once. Sequencing input: peripheral blood. This receptor was obtained from a human donor in a cohort sampled during active COVID-19. The chain has TRBV7-2 and TRBJ2-3; TRBD2 is a possible D gene (5 bases). DNA for the CDR3: TGTGCCAGCAGCTTAGCCCCGACGGGATACACAGATACGCAGTATTTT. This translates into CASSLAPTGYTDTQYF.